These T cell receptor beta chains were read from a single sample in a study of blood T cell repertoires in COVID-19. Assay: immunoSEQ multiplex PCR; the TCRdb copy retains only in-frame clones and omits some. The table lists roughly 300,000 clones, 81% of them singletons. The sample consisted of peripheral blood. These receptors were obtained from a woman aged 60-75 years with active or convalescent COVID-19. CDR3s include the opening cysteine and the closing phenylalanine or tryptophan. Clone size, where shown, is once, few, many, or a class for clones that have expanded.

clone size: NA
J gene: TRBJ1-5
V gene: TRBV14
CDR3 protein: CASSQDYPPGQSLIPHQPQHF

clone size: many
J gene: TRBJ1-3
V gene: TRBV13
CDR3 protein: CASSLDRVVRNTIYF

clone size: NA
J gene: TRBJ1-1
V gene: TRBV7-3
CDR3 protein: CASSLQGRAHTEAFF

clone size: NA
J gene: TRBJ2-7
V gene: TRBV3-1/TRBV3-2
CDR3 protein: CASSKRGTSGGQYEQYF

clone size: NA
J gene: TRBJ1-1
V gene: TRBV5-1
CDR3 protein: CASSFTADTEAFF

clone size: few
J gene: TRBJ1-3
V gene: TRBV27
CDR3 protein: CASSLTGHSGNTIYF

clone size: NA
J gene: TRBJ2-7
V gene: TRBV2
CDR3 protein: CASSVPVDEQYF

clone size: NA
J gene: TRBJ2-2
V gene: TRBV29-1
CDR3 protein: CSATDRGSGELFF

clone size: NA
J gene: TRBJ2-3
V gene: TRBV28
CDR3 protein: CASSLALGSTDTQYF

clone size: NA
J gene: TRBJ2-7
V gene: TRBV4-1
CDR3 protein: CASGTGTGGTYEQYF

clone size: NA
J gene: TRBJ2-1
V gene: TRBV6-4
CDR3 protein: CASSVLAGGREQFF

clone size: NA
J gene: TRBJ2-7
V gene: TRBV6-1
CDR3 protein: CASSEVRFYEQYF

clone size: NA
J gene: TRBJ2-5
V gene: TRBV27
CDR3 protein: CASSPPRGTQYF

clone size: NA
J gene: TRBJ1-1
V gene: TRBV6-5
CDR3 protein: CASRRTGVGEAFF

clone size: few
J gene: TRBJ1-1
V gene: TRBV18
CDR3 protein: CASSPAGDTEAFF

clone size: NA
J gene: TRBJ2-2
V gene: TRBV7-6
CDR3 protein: CASSLGQGAFGELFF

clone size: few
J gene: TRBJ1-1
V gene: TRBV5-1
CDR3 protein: CASSLVGEFDTEAFF

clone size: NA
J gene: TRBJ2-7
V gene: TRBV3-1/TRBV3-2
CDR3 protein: CASSQVSFGTSGEQYF

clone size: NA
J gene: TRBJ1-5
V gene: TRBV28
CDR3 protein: CASSSGGGADNQPQHF

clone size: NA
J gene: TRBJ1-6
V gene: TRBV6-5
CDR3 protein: CASGWGGQNNSPLHF

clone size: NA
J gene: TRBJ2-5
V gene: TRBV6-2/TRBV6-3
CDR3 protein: CASSYTRFQETQYF

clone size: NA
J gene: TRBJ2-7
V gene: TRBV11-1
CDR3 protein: CASTRPGQGIDEQYF

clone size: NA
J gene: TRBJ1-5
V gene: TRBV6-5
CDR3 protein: CASSYDRYGNQPQHF

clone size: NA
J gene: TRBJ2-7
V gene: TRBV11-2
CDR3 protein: CASSPGTGDHEQYF

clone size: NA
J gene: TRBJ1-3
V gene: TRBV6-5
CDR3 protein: CASSYSNRNGNTIYF

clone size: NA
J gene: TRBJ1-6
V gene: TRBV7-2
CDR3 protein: CASSLPDSFSPLHF

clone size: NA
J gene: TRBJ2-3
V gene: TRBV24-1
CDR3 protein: CATSDSTITDTQYF

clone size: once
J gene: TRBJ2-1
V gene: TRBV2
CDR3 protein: CASSERLAGPYNEQFF

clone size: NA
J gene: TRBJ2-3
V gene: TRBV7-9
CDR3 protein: CASSLWDSGGYTDTQYF

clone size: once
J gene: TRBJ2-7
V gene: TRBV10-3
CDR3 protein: CAISGQGDSYEQYF

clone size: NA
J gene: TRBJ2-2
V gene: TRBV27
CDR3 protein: CASTDRGLNTGELFF

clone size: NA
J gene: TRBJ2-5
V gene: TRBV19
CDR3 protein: CASSFLGGIETQYF

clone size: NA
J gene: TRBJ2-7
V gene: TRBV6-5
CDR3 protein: CASRRDSNYEQYF

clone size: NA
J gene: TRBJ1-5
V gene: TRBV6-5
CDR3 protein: CASSRPARENQPQHF

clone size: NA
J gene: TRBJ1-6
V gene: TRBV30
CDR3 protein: CARGQGNSPLHF

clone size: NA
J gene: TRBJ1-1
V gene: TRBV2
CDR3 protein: CASSIQEFEAFF

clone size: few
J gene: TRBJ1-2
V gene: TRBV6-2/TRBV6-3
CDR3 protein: CASSNRQKGYGYTF

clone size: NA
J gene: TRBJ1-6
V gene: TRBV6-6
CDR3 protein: CASSWTGGNSPLHF

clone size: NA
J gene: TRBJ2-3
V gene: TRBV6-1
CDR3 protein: CASSEAGTSDTDTQYF

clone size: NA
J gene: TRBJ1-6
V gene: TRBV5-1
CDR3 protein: CASSSRGTDSPLHF

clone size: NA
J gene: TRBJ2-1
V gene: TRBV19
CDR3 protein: CASSMVRANEQFF